The 25 T cell receptor beta chains reported below all come from one sample, sequenced in a study of blood T cell repertoires in COVID-19. Sequencing used immunoSEQ multiplex PCR; TCRdb keeps in-frame clones, though not all of them. The profile shows just under 80,000 clones, 88% of them singletons. Sequencing was done on a sample of peripheral blood. The receptors come from a human donor in a cohort sampled during active COVID-19.

The chain combines TRBV7-8 with TRBJ2-7; 8 positions match TRBD2. CDR3 length: 15 residues. Germline CDR1 and CDR2: SGHVS and FQNEAQ. The V segment lost 3 bases and the J segment 1 base; nucleotides outside the gene matches: 5. CDR3 loop: CASSFSSGLSYEQYF. CDR3 nucleotides: TGTGCCAGCAGCTTCTCTAGCGGGCTGTCCTACGAGCAGTACTTC. The full variable domain, its missing parts supplied by reference TRBV7-8 and TRBJ2-7, is GAGVSQSPRYKVAKRGQDVALRCDPISGHVSLFWYQQALGQGPEFLTYFQNEAQLDKSGLPSDRFFAERPEGSVSTLKIQRTQQEDSAVYLCASSFSSGLSYEQYFGPGTRLTVT.

The chain recombines TRBV6-5 with TRBJ2-7, with no clear D. There are 12 residues in the CDR3. Deletions cut 4 bases from V and 2 bases from J, with 6 bases between. Germline V gene lookup returns CDR1 MNHEY and CDR2 SVGAGI. CDR3 nucleotide sequence: TGTGCCAGCAGTTCCAAAACCTACGAGCAGTACTTC. Translation gives CASSSKTYEQYF.

V gene TRBV7-2 combines with J gene TRBJ2-7; no reliable D call. V was clipped by 4 bases and J by 7 bases, with 14 bases between them. The V gene's germline CDR1 is SGHTA and CDR2 FQGNSA. The CDR3 is 13 amino acids. The CDR3 nucleotides are TGTGCCAGCAGCTCGGGTTGGTCCGGTGAGCAGTACTTC. Protein product: CASSSGWSGEQYF.

This clone was detected only a few times. This sequence joins TRBV5-1 and TRBJ2-3, with 8 nucleotides matching TRBD2. The germline V gene has CDR1 SGHRS and CDR2 YFSETQ. CDR3 length: 14 residues. Germline trimming cut 0 bases from V and 6 bases from J; bases unmatched to any gene: 3. The CDR3 region has the DNA TGCGCCAGCAGCTTGGGCGGGGGGCTCGATACGCAGTATTTT. It encodes CASSLGGGLDTQYF.

The rearrangement links TRBV5-8 to TRBJ1-4; 8 bases match TRBD1. The V gene's germline CDR1 is SGHTS and CDR2 YDEGEE. The CDR3 is 15 amino acids. Trimming took 2 bases from V and 8 from J; bases not matched to a gene: 8. CDR3 loop: CASSLAGTGSEKLFF. CDR3 nucleotides: TGTGCCAGCAGCTTAGCCGGGACAGGATCAGAAAAACTGTTTTTT. Variable domain in full (rest from reference TRBV5-8 and TRBJ1-4): EAGVTQSPTHLIKTRGQQATLRCSPISGHTSVYWYQQALGLGLQFLLWYDEGEERNRGNFPPRFSGRQFPNYSSELNVNALELEDSALYLCASSLAGTGSEKLFFGSGTQLSVL.

The rearrangement joins TRBV4-1 to TRBJ1-1; D perhaps matches TRBD1 (5 bases). The CDR3 runs 17 residues. V lost 0 bases and J 1 base, leaving 15 bases between the germline ends. Germline CDR1 and CDR2: MGHRA and YSYEKL. In nucleotides, the CDR3 is TGCGCCAGCAGCCAAGAATGGAGGGGCAGGAAGAACACTGAAGCTTTCTTT. It codes for CASSQEWRGRKNTEAFF.

This chain uses TRBV7-2 with TRBJ2-7; D is possibly TRBD1 (5 bases). V was pared by 6 bases and J by 4 bases, with 10 bases between. The germline gives CDR1 SGHTA, CDR2 FQGNSA. The CDR3 sequence is 12 residues long. CDR3 sequence: CASSFDSYEQYF. The DNA of the CDR3 is TGTGCCAGCAGTTTTGACAGTTACGAGCAGTACTTC.

The rearrangement joins TRBV6-2 or TRBV6-3 to TRBJ2-5, with a weak D call TRBD2 (6 bases). From germline, CDR1 is MNHEY and CDR2 SVGEGT. The CDR3 loop spans 15 amino acids. The V end was cut by 4 bases, the J end by 4 bases, with 16 bases between. The CDR3 spells CASSFSTGDLETQYF. The CDR3 DNA is TGTGCCAGCAGTTTCTCAACGGGAGATTTAGAGACCCAGTACTTC.

There are a few counts of this clone. The V and J genes are TRBV7-2 and TRBJ2-2; D is unresolved. Germline assignment: CDR1 SGHTA and CDR2 FQGNSA. CDR3 size: 17 residues. V was shortened by 2 bases and J by 4 bases, with 17 bases between the two germline ends. DNA for the CDR3: TGTGCCAGCAGCTTACGTTTGGCGGCCTCGGGCACCGGGGAGCTGTTTTTT. Translated: CASSLRLAASGTGELFF.

The chain joins TRBV11-3 to TRBJ2-5, with D possibly being TRBD2 (6 bases). With 3 bases removed from V and 3 bases from J, the gap between germline ends came to 11 bases. Germline V lookup: CDR1 SGHNT, CDR2 YENEEA. This CDR3 has 14 residues. This chain's CDR3 is CASSLFGGEETQYF. CDR3 sequence (DNA): TGTGCCAGCAGCTTGTTCGGGGGAGAAGAGACCCAGTACTTC.

The genes are TRBV20-1 and TRBJ2-1, with 8 bases aligning to TRBD2. V shed 3 bases and J 3 bases; nucleotides not matched to a gene: 10. This CDR3 has 16 residues. The V gene's germline CDR1 is DFQATT and CDR2 SNEGSKA (reference sequence). The CDR3 sequence is CSASSSLAENYNEQFF. The DNA of the CDR3 is TGCAGTGCTAGTTCATCACTAGCGGAGAACTACAATGAGCAGTTCTTC.

This rearrangement joins TRBV11-3 to TRBJ2-1; D is possibly TRBD2 (6 bases). The CDR3 has 14 amino acids. Germline CDR1 SGHNT, CDR2 YENEEA. The ends were cut back, 6 bases at V and 1 base at J, with 10 bases in the middle. The CDR3 DNA follows: TGTGCCAGCAGTGGGAGGAGGTCCTACAATGAGCAGTTCTTC. Protein sequence: CASSGRRSYNEQFF.

This sequence joins TRBV28 and TRBJ2-1, with 8 bases matching TRBD2. Germline values: CDR1 MDHEN, CDR2 SYDVKM. The CDR3 consists of 14 residues. With 8 bases clipped from V and 4 bases from J, the junction kept 7 bases outside the gene matches. The CDR3 DNA follows: TGTGCCAGCGGCGTCGGGGGGGCTTACAATGAGCAGTTCTTC. This translates into CASGVGGAYNEQFF.

The gene calls are TRBV9 and TRBJ2-1; 9 nucleotides match TRBD2. Germline-derived CDR1 and CDR2 are SGDLS and YYNGEE. J was trimmed by 4 bases and V by 3 bases; bases with no gene match: 8. CDR3 size: 16 residues. CDR3 DNA: TGTGCCAGCAGCGCCATTCAGACTAGCGGTTACAATGAGCAGTTCTTC. Translating it yields CASSAIQTSGYNEQFF. The full variable domain, with the rest looked up from reference TRBV9 and TRBJ2-1, is DSGVTQTPKHLITATGQRVTLRCSPRSGDLSVYWYQQSLDQGLQFLIQYYNGEERAKGNILERFSAQQFPDLHSELNLSSLELGDSALYFCASSAIQTSGYNEQFFGPGTRLTVL.

This chain connects TRBV6-2 or TRBV6-3 to TRBJ2-5; 7 bases are shared with TRBD2. J lost 5 bases, V lost 5 bases, and 5 bases had no gene match. The CDR3 covers 13 residues. Germline V lookup: CDR1 MNHEY, CDR2 SVGEGT. CDR3 region: CASSKGGRETQYF. CDR3 nucleotide sequence: TGTGCCAGCAGTAAGGGAGGGAGGGAGACCCAGTACTTC.

CDR3 bases: TGTGCCACCAGCAGAGATAAGCTAGCGTCTAGCACAGATACGCAGTATTTT. Its translation: CATSRDKLASSTDTQYF. The chain employs TRBV15 and TRBJ2-3, with D possibly TRBD2 on 6 matching bases. This CDR3 has 17 amino acids. V lost 0 bases and J lost 0, with 13 bases in between. Germline V CDR1 and CDR2: LNHNV, YYDKDF (reference sequence).

The chain couples TRBV6-4 to TRBJ2-1, with 12 bases that match TRBD1. V lost 2 bases and J lost 10; bases outside the gene matches: 12. CDR3 length: 17 amino acids. CDR1 is MRHNA and CDR2 is SNTAGT in the germline V gene. CDR3 protein: CASSDGPGDRGQEEQFF. Written as DNA, the CDR3 is TGTGCCAGCAGTGACGGCCCGGGGGACAGGGGGCAGGAGGAGCAGTTCTTC.

The chain couples TRBV7-3 to TRBJ2-3; a possible D gene is TRBD2 (6 bases). Trimming took 3 bases from V and 2 from J, leaving 12 bases between them. CDR1 and CDR2 from the germline V gene are SGHTA and FQGTGA. The CDR3 spans 15 residues. As DNA, the CDR3 is TGTGCCAGCAGCTTTAGCGGAACAGACACAGATACGCAGTATTTT. It translates to CASSFSGTDTDTQYF.

This clone was found a few times. The chain links TRBV5-1 to TRBJ1-2; 10 bases map to TRBD1. J gave up 1 base and V 0 bases, and 6 bases lay outside the gene matches. CDR3 length: 17 amino acids. Germline values: CDR1 SGHRS, CDR2 YFSETQ. The chain's CDR3 is CASSLGQGAIHNYGYTF. The CDR3 coding sequence is TGCGCCAGCAGCTTGGGACAGGGGGCCATACATAACTATGGCTACACCTTC.

This chain connects TRBV6-5 to TRBJ2-7, with TRBD1 matching 8 bases. The ends lost 3 bases at V and 7 bases at J; junction bases unmatched: 11. The CDR3 loop spans 15 amino acids. CDR1 is MNHEY, CDR2 SVGAGI, per germline. The CDR3 loop is CASSYRRDRPGEQYF. The CDR3 region has the DNA TGTGCCAGCAGTTATCGCCGGGACAGGCCCGGGGAGCAGTACTTC.

V is TRBV9 and J is TRBJ2-2; no clear D. The CDR3 contains 17 residues. Germline lookup yields CDR1 SGDLS and CDR2 YYNGEE. Trimming took off 2 bases at V and 3 bases at J, with 17 bases between the two ends. CDR3 amino acids: CASSVQEELRYTGELFF. CDR3 sequence (DNA): TGTGCCAGCAGCGTTCAAGAAGAGTTGAGGTACACCGGGGAGCTGTTTTTT.

The rearrangement uses TRBV19 and TRBJ1-2; no reliable D call. Germline loops: CDR1 LNHDA, CDR2 SQIVND (reference sequence). The CDR3 is 15 residues long. Between the trimmed V and J ends, which lost 0 bases and 0 bases, there was a span of 8 bases. As DNA, the CDR3 is TGTGCCAGTAGTATAGACCAGGAAGCTAACTATGGCTACACCTTC. Its protein is CASSIDQEANYGYTF.

This rearrangement joins TRBV18 to TRBJ1-2; D is undetermined. This CDR3 has 14 residues. Trimming left V 9 bases short and J 3 bases short, with 17 bases between. Germline V gene data show CDR1 as KGHSH and CDR2 as LQKENI. Here the CDR3 DNA reads TGTGCCAGTTCCACTGATATGAGGGACTATGGCTACACCTTC. Translating it yields CASSTDMRDYGYTF. Supplemented by reference TRBV18 and TRBJ1-2, the full variable domain reads NAGVMQNPRHLVRRRGQEARLRCSPMKGHSHVYWYRQLPEEGLKFMVYLQKENIIDESGMPKERFSAEFPKEGPSILRIQQVVRGDSAAYFCASSTDMRDYGYTFGSGTRLTVV.

The sample holds one count of this clone. The chain combines TRBV5-1 with TRBJ1-2, with a tentative D call TRBD1 (5 bases). V lost 2 bases to trimming and J lost 1 base, with 12 bases between them. The CDR3 covers 15 residues. Germline assignment: CDR1 SGHRS and CDR2 YFSETQ. The CDR3 protein is CASSLDQGLNYGYTF. CDR3 in DNA: TGCGCCAGCAGCTTAGACCAGGGACTTAACTATGGCTACACCTTC.

This clone has at least ten counts. The V call is TRBV5-4, the J call TRBJ2-1, with D tentatively TRBD2 (5 bases). The CDR3 extends over 15 amino acids. The V and J ends lost 0 bases and 6 bases respectively, with 13 bases between them. Per the germline V gene, CDR1 is SGHNT and CDR2 is YYREEE (reference sequence). The CDR3 is CASSLGAGPLNEQFF. Here the CDR3 DNA reads TGTGCCAGCAGCTTGGGTGCGGGTCCCCTCAATGAGCAGTTCTTC.